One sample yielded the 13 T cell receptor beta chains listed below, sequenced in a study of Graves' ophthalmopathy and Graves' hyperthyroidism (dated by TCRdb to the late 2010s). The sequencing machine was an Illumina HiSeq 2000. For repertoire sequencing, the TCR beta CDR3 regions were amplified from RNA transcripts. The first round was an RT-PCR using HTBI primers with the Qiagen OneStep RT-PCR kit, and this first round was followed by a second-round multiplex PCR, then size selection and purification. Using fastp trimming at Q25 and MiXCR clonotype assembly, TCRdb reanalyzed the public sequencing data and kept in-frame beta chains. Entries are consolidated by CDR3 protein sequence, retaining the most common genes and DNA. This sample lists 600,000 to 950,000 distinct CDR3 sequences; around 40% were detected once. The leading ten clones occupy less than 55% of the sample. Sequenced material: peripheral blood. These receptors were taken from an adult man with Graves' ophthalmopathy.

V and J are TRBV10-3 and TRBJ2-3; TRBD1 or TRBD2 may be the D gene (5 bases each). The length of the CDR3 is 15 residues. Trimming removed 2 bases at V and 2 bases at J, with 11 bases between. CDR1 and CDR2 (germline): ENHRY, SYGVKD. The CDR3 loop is CAISEGTAITDTQYF. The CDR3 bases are TGTGCCATCAGTGAGGGGACGGCAATCACAGATACGCAGTATTTT.

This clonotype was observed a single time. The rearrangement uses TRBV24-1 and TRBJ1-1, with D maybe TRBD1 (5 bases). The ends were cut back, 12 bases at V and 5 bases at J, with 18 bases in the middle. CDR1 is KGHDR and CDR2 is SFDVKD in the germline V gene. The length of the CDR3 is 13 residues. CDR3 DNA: TGTGCCTCGCATCGACAGCGGGGGACTGAAGCTTTCTTT. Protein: CASHRQRGTEAFF.

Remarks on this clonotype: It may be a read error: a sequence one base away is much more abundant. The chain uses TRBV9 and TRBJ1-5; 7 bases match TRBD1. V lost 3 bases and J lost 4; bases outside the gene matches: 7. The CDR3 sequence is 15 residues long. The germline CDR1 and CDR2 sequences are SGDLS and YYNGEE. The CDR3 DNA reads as TGTGCCAGCAGCGCCGACAGGGTTGGGAATCAGCCCCAGCATTTT. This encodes CASSADRVGNQPQHF. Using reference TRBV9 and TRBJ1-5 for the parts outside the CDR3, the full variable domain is DSGVTQTPKHLITATGQRVTLRCSPRSGDLSVYWYQQSLDQGLQFLIQYYNGEERAKGNILERFSAQQFPDLHSELNLSSLELGDSALYFCASSADRVGNQPQHFGDGTRLSIL.

CDR3 nucleotide sequence: TGTGCCAGCAGCTACCTAGCGGGGGCAGGAACCGGGGAGCTGTTTTTT. This sequence encodes CASSYLAGAGTGELFF. This chain connects TRBV7-9 to TRBJ2-2, with TRBD2 matching over 10 bases. Germline values: CDR1 SEHNR, CDR2 FQNEAQ (reference sequence). This CDR3 spans 16 amino acids. With V trimmed by 4 bases and J by 5 bases, 7 bases remained unmatched. The variable domain in full, completed from reference TRBV7-9 and TRBJ2-2, reads DTGVSQNPRHKITKRGQNVTFRCDPISEHNRLYWYRQTLGQGPEFLTYFQNEAQLEKSRLLSDRFSAERPKGSFSTLEIQRTEQGDSAMYLCASSYLAGAGTGELFFGEGSRLTVL.

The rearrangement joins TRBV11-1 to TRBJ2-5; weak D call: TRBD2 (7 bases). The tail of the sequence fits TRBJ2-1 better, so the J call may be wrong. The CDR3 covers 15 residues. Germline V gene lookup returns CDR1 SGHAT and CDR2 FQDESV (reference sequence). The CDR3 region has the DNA TGTGCCAGCAGCTTATTTGGGAGGGGGGGCAATGAGCAGTTCTTC. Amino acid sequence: CASSLFGRGGNEQFF.

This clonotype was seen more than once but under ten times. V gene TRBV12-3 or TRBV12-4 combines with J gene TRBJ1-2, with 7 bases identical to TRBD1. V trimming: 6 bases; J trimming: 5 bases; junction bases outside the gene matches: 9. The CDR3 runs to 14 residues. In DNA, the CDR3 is TGTGCCAGCAGCTCCCGGGACAGTCGATATGGCTACACCTTC. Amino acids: CASSSRDSRYGYTF.

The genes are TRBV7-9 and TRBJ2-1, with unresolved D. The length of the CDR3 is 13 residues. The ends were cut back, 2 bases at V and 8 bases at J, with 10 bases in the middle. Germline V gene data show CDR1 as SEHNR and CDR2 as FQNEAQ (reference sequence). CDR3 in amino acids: CASSLQSWDEQFF. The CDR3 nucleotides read TGTGCCAGCAGCTTACAAAGTTGGGATGAGCAGTTCTTC.

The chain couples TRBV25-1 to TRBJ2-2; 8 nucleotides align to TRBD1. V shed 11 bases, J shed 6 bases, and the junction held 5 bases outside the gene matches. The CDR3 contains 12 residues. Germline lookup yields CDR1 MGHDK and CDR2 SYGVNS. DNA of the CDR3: TGTGCCGGACAGGGTCACGCCGGGGAGCTGTTTTTT. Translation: CAGQGHAGELFF.

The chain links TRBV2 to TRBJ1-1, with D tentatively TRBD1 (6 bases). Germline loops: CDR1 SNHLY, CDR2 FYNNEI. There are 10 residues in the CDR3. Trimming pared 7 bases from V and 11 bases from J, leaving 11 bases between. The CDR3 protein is CASMWGPAFF. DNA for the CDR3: TGTGCCAGCATGTGGGGGCCGGCTTTCTTT.

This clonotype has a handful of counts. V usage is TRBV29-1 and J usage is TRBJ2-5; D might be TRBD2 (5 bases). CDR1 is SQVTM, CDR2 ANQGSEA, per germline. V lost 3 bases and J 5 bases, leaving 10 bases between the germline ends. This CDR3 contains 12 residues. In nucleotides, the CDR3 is TGCAGCGTTGAGACTACTTGGGAGACCCAGTACTTC. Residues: CSVETTWETQYF. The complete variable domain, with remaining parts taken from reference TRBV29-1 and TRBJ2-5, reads SAVISQKPSRDICQRGTSLTIQCQVDSQVTMMFWYRQQPGQSLTLIATANQGSEATYESGFVIDKFPISRPNLTFSTLTVSNMSPEDSSIYLCSVETTWETQYFGPGTRLLVL.

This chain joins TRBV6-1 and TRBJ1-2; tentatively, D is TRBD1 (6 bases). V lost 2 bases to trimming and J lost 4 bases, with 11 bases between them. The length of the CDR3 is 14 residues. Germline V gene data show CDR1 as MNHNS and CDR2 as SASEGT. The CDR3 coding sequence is TGTGCCAGCAGTGAATCAGGGGATAGCTATGGCTACACCTTC. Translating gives CASSESGDSYGYTF.

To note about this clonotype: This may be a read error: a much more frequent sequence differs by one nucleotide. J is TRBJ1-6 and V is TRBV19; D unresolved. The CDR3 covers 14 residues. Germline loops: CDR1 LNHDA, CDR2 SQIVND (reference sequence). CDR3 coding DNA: TGTGCCAGTAGTGGTGTATCCGAAAATTCACCCCTCTACTTT. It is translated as CASSGVSENSPLYF. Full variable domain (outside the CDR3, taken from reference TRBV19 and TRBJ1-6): DGGITQSPKYLFRKEGQNVTLSCEQNLNHDAMYWYRQDPGQGLRLIYYSQIVNDFQKGDIAEGYSVSREKKESFPLTVTSAQKNPTAFYLCASSGVSENSPLYFGNGTRLTVT.

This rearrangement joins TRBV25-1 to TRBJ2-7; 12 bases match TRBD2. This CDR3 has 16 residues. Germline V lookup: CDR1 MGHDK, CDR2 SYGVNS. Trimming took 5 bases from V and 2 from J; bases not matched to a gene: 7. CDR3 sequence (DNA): TGTGCCAGCAGTCCCGATTCTAGCGGGAGGGCCTACGAGCAGTACTTC. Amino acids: CASSPDSSGRAYEQYF.